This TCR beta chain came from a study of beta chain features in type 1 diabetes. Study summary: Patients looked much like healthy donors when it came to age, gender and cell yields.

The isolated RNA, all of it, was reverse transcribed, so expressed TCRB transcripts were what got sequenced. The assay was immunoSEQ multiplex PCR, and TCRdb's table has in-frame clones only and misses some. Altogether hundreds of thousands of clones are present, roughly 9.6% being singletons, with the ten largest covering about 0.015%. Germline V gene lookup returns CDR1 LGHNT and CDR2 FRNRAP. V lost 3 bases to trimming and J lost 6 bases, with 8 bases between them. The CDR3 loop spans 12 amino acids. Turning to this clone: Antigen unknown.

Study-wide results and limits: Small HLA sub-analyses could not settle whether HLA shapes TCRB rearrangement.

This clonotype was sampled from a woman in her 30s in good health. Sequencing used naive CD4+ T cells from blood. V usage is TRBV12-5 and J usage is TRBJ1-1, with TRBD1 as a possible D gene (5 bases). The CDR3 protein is CASGLGVAEAFF. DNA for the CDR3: TGTGCTAGTGGTTTAGGGGTTGCTGAAGCTTTCTTT.